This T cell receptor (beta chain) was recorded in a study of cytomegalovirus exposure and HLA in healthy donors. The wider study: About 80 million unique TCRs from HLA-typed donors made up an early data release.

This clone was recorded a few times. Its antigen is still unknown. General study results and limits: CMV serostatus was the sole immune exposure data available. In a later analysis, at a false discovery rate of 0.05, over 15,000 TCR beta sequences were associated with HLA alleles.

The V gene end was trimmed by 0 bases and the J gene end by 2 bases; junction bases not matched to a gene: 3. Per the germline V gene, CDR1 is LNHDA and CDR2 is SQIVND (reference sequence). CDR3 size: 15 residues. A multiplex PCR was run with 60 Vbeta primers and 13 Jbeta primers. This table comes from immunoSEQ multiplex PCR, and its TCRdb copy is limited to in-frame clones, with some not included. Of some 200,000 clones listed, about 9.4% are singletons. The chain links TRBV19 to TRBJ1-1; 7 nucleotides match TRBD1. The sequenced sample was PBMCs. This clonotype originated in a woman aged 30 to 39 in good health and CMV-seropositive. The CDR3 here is CASSIDGTVNTEAFF. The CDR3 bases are TGTGCCAGTAGTATAGACGGGACAGTTAACACTGAAGCTTTCTTT.